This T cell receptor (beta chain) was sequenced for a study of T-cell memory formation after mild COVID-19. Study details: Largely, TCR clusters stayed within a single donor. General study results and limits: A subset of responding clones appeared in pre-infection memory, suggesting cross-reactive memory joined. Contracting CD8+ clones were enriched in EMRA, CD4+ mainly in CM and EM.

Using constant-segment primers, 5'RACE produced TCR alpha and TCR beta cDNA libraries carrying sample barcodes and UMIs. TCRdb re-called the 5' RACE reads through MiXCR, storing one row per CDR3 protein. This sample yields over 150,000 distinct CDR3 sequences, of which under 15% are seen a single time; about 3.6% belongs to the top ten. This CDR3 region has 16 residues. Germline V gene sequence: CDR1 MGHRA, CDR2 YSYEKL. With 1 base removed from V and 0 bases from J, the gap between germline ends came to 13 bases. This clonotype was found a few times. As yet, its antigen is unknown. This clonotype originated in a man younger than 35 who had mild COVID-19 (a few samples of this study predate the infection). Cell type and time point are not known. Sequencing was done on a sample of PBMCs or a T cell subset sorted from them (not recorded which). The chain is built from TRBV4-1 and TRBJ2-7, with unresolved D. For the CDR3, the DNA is TGCGCCAGCAGCCAAGTCCTCGGGCGGAGCTCCTACGAGCAGTACTTC. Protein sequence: CASSQVLGRSSYEQYF.